This record looks at one T cell receptor beta chain sequence and its context. This clone showed up just once. The specificity of this receptor is unknown. Base qualities are not at hand, and no much larger clone is one base apart. TCR CDR3 regions were amplified from genomic DNA by multiplex PCR using the deep immunoSEQ assay. For each cell subset, the extracted genomic DNA was distributed evenly across all wells of several immunoSEQ 96-well plates, and each plate served as one replicate. Each replicate PCR for sorted subsets received around 0.2 ug genomic DNA, equal to tens of thousands of T cell genomes. The purified libraries were quantified using a Qubit 3.0 fluorometer, sized with a Bioanalyzer 2100, and then quantified again using the KAPA Library Quantification kit. A separate single-read 150-cycle Illumina NextSeq 550 flow cell was used to sequence each immunoSEQ 96-well plate. Processing in the source paper ran as follows. Because the immunoSEQ output included only junctional sequences and no quality scores, the filtering could not be the same as the filtering used for full-length reads. To assign V/J genes and CDR3, sequences were annotated against IMGT germline references using PyIR, a Python wrapper for IgBLAST v1.9. Reads were removed for weak V/J assignments (E-value above 1e-6), missing CDR3, stop codons, out-of-frame junctions, or ambiguous translated residues. A V3J clonotype was defined by an identical inferred V gene, J gene, and CDR3 amino acid sequence. To compute the percentage overlap between repertoires, the number of shared unique clonotypes was divided by the size of the smaller repertoire. Richness of each repertoire was evaluated using RTK rarefaction, the Chao1 estimator, and Recon v2.1 estimates of unobserved clonotypes. OLGA was used to compute generation probabilities for all TCRbeta clonotypes that the gDNA method yielded from a handful of donors. TCRdb took this table from immuneACCESS and kept in-frame rearrangements with V and J called. Such tables lack part of the clones; where checked against another copy, unresolved V genes explain under half of the gap, and the rest is unexplained. For V, J and clone size, that table is used; D and trimming come from the DNA. This sample is represented by about 2 million clones; 85% to 95% of them were singletons. In total, the top ten clones hold 0.13% of the sample.

Trimming costs V 0 bases and J 6 bases, and their ends lie 15 bases apart. Via the germline V gene, CDR1 is SGHRS and CDR2 YFSETQ. Reading from cysteine to phenylalanine, the CDR3 counts 15 amino acids. Only the CDR3 DNA stays, 45 bases, in frame from base 1. The donors were healthy, HIV-negative adults with no recently reported acute infections or vaccinations. Every donor was a Caucasian adult residing in Nashville, Tennessee, USA. CD4+ T cells were enriched through magnetic negative selection, after which naive cells were positively selected on CD45RA and the remaining negative fraction served as the memory subset. Blood was collected by leukapheresis, and PBMCs were isolated by Ficoll-Histopaque density gradient centrifugation and then cryopreserved in liquid nitrogen vapor phase. Purity and quantity of every magnetically sorted T cell population were checked by analytical flow cytometry. Genomic DNA was isolated from each sorted fraction and quantified by UV absorbance on a Nanodrop 2000c.

The data derive from a study of shared clonotypes between healthy human individuals (dated by TCRdb to about 2020). In the study overall: Two women and three men aged 18 to 49 years were included in the cohort. For each donor, CD4 naive and CD4 memory were each given three plates, CD8 naive was given two plates, and CD8 memory was given one plate. The study deeply sequenced blood TCR repertoires of about 5 healthy adults to estimate repertoire size and the extent of clonotype sharing between individuals. Different laboratories and diverse techniques were used to prepare libraries and sequence TCR repertoires, to increase sequencing depth and limit assay-specific biases. Between about 0.8 and 9 billion PBMCs per donor were obtained by leukapheresis. What the authors observed across the whole study: Incomplete sequencing was indicated by rarefaction of sorted-subset datasets, despite the large sequencing depth. When several donors were compared, the shared fraction of clonotypes was roughly 5% for naive CD4, 3% to 4% for naive CD8, 2% to 2.5% for memory CD4, and under 0.5% for memory CD8. Compared with non-shared clonotypes, the clonotypes found in all four sorted-subset donors had higher generation probabilities. Larger estimated clonotype richness was generally found for naive subsets than for memory subsets. Because the study included a small number of donors, the genetic and exposure-history diversity represented was limited. Sampling was restricted to blood, and TCR repertoires in tissues likely differ from the TCR repertoires found in blood. Based on pairwise subsampling, the degree of clonotype sharing among donors was expected to be affected by sequencing depth.

The sequence derives from a young man in good health. Sequenced material: naive CD4+ T cells sorted from blood. Sample cell subset or site, as interpreted from the label and publication: CD45RA+ positively selected. This chain joins TRBV5-1 to TRBJ1-1, with the D gene not clear enough to name. In nucleotides, the sequence is TGCGCCAGCAGCTTGGACGCCGGTAGTACCCCTGAAGCTTTCTTT. This yields the protein CASSLDAGSTPEAFF.